This T cell receptor (beta chain) was observed in a study of cytomegalovirus exposure and HLA in healthy donors. Sequenced by immunoSEQ multiplex PCR; TCRdb stores in-frame clones only, minus some. The data show 70,000 or so clones, with less than 95% seen just once and roughly 0.94% held by the top ten. As regards this clone: The antigen is not known.

The length of the CDR3 is 14 residues. Trimming took 4 bases from V and 6 from J, leaving 16 bases between them. Germline-derived CDR1 and CDR2 are ENHRY and SYGVKD. Findings and limits, study-wide: In vitro testing confirmed a few CMV-associated chains as specific for CMV antigens. Reportedly, cytomegalovirus status was diagnosed with high sensitivity and specificity.

The chain employs TRBV10-3 and TRBJ2-7; D perhaps matches TRBD2 (6 bases). The source is a woman aged 18-35 years in good health and CMV-seronegative. Sequencing was carried out using PBMCs. The CDR3 coding sequence is TGTGCCATCAGTGGGGGGGAAGTTTCAGGCGAGCAGTACTTC. It is translated as CAISGGEVSGEQYF.